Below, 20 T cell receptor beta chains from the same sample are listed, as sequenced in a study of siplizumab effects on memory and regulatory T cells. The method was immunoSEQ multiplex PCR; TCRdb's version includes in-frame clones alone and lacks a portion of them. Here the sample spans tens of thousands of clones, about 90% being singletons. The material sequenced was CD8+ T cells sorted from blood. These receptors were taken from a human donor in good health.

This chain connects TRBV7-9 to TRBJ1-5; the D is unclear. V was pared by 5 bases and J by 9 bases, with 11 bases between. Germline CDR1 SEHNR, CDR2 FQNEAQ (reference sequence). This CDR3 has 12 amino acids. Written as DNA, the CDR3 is TGTGCCAGCAGCCCGTTAGGTCGGCCCCAGCATTTT. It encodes CASSPLGRPQHF.

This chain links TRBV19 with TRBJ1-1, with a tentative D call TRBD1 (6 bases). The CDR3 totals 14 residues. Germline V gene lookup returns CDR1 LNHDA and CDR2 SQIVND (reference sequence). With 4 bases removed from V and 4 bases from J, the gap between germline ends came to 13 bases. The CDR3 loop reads CASSTGARATEAFF. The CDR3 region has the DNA TGTGCCAGTAGTACAGGGGCCAGGGCCACTGAAGCTTTCTTT. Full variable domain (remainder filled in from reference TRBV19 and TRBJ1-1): DGGITQSPKYLFRKEGQNVTLSCEQNLNHDAMYWYRQDPGQGLRLIYYSQIVNDFQKGDIAEGYSVSREKKESFPLTVTSAQKNPTAFYLCASSTGARATEAFFGQGTRLTVV.

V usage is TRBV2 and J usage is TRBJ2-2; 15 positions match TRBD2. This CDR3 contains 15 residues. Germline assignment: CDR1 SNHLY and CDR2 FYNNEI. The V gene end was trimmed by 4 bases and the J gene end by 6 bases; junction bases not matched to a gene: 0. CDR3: CASSGTSGGAGELFF. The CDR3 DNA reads TGTGCCAGCAGTGGGACTAGCGGGGGGGCCGGGGAGCTGTTTTTT. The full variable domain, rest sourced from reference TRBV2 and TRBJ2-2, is EPEVTQTPSHQVTQMGQEVILRCVPISNHLYFYWYRQILGQKVEFLVSFYNNEISEKSEIFDDQFSVERPDGSNFTLKIRSTKLEDSAMYFCASSGTSGGAGELFFGEGSRLTVL.

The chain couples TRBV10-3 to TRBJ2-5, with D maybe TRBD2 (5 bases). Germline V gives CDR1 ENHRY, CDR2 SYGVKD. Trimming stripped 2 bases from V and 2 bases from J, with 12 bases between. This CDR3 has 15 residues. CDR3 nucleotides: TGTGCCATCAGTGAGGCGTGGGAGTCACAAGAGACCCAGTACTTC. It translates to CAISEAWESQETQYF.

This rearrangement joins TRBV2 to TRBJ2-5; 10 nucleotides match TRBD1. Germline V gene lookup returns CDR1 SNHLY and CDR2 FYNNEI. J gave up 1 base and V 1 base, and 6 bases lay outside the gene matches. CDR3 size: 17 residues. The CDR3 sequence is CASSEDDRGLSQETQYF. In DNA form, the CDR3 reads TGTGCCAGCAGTGAAGATGACAGGGGGCTTAGCCAAGAGACCCAGTACTTC.

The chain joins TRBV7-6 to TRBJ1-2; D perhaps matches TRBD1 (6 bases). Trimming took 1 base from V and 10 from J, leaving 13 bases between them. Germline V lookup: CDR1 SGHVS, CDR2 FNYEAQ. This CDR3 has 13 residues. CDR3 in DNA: TGTGCCAGCAGCTTAGAACAGGGCGGTGTCTACACCTTC. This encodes CASSLEQGGVYTF.

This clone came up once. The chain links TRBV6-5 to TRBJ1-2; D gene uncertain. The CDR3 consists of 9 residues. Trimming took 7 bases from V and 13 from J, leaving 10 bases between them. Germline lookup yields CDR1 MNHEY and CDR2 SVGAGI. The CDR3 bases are TGTGCCAGCATGGTTCTGACCACCTTC. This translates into CASMVLTTF.

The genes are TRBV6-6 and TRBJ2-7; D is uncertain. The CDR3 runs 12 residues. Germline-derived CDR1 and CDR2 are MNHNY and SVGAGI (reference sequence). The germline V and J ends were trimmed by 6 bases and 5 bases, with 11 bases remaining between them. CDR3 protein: CASSQIPHEQYF. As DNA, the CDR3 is TGTGCCAGCAGCCAAATCCCCCACGAGCAGTACTTC.

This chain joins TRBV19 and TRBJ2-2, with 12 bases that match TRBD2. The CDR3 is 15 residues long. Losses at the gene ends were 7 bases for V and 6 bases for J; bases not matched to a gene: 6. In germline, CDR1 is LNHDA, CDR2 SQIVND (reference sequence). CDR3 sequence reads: CASTSASGGAGELFF. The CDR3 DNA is TGTGCCAGTACTAGTGCTAGCGGGGGGGCCGGGGAGCTGTTTTTT.

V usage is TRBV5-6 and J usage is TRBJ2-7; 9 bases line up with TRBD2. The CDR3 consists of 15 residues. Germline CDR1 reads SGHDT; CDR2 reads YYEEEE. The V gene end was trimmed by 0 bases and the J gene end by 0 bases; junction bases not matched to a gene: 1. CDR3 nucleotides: TGTGCCAGCAGCTTGGGACTAGCGGCCTCCTACGAGCAGTACTTC. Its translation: CASSLGLAASYEQYF.

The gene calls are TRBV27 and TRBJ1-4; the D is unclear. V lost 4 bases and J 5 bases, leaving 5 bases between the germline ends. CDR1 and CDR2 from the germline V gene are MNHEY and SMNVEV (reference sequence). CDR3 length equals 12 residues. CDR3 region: CASSSYNEKLFF. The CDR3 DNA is TGTGCCAGCAGTTCCTACAATGAAAAACTGTTTTTT.

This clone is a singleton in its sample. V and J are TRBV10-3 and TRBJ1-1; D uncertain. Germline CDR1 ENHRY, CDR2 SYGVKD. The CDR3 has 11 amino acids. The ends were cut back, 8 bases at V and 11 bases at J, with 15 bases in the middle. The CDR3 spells CAIGGGLLAFF. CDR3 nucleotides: TGTGCCATCGGAGGAGGCCTTTTGGCTTTCTTT.

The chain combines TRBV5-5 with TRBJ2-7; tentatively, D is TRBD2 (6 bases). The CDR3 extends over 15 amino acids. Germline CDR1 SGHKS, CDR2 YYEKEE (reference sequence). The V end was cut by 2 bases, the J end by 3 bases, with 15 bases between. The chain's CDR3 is CASSFELAMGYEQYF. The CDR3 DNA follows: TGTGCCAGCAGCTTTGAACTAGCAATGGGCTACGAGCAGTACTTC.

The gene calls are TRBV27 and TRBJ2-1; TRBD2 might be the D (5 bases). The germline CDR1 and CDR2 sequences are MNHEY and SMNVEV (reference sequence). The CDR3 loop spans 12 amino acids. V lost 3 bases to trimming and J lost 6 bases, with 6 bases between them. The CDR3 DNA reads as TGTGCCAGCAGTTTCGGACTCAATGAGCAGTTCTTC. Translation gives CASSFGLNEQFF.

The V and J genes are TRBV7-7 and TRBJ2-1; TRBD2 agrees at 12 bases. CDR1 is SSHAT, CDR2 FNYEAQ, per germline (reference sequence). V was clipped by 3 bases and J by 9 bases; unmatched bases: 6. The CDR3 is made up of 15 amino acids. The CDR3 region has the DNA TGTGCCAGCAGCTTTGGACTAGCGGGGTTGGGTGAGCAGTTCTTC. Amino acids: CASSFGLAGLGEQFF.

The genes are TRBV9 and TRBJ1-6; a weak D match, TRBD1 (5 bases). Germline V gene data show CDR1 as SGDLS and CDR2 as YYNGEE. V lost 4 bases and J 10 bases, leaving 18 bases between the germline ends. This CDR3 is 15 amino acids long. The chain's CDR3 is CASSPLEGRGSPLHF. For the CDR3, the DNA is TGTGCCAGCAGCCCACTAGAGGGTAGGGGATCACCCCTCCACTTT.

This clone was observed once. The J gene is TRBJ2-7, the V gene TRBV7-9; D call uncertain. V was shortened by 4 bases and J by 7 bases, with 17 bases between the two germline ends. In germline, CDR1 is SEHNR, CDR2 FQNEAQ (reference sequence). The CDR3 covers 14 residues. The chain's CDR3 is CASSSPGSLGEQYF. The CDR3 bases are TGTGCCAGCAGCTCCCCCGGTTCCTTGGGGGAGCAGTACTTC.

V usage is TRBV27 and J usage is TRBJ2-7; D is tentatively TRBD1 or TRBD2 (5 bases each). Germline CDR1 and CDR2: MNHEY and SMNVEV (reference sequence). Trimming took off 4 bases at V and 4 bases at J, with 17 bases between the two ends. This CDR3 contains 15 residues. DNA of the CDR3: TGTGCCAGCAGTTCCCTCGGGACCAACCTGTACGAGCAGTACTTC. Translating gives CASSSLGTNLYEQYF.

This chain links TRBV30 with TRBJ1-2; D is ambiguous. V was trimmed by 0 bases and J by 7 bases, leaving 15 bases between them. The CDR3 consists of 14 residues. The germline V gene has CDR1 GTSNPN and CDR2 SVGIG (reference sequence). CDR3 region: CAWSVSGPWSGYTF. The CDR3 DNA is TGTGCCTGGAGTGTATCAGGACCATGGAGTGGCTACACCTTC. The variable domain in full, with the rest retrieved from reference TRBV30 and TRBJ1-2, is SQTIHQWPATLVQPVGSPLSLECTVEGTSNPNLYWYRQAAGRGLQLLFYSVGIGQISSEVPQNLSASRPQDRQFILSSKKLLLSDSGFYLCAWSVSGPWSGYTFGSGTRLTVV.

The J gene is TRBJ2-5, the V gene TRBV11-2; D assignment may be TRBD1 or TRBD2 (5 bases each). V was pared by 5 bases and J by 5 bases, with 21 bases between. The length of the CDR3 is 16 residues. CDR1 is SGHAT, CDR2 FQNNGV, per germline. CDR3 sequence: CASSGERDPVRETQYF. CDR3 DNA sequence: TGTGCCAGCAGCGGGGAAAGGGACCCCGTTCGGGAGACCCAGTACTTC.